This T cell receptor (beta chain) is from a study of cytomegalovirus exposure and HLA in healthy donors. Study-wide points: Cytomegalovirus-associated status was assigned to about 180 TCR beta chains. Roughly uniform depth of sequencing across donors was assumed in presence/absence analyses. For TCR beta chains, V- and J-gene trimming was later linked to a missense DCLRE1C variant. Later, an analysis showed that TCR beta chains associated with HLA were more clonally expanded than others that were equally common.

This PCR relied on a set of 60 Vbeta primers and 13 Jbeta primers. This table comes from immunoSEQ multiplex PCR, and its TCRdb copy is limited to in-frame clones, with some not included. In the table there are some 120,000 clones, about 72% of which are singletons. The CDR3 totals 16 residues. Germline V lookup: CDR1 SGHNT, CDR2 YYREEE (reference sequence). V gave up 3 bases and J gave up 2 bases; unmatched junction bases: 9. A note on this clone: Its target is unknown.

This receptor was taken from a young man in good health and CMV-seropositive. The sample was PBMCs. J is TRBJ1-2 and V is TRBV5-4, with 8 positions matching TRBD1. Here the CDR3 reads CASSSGGQEINYGYTF. CDR3 DNA: TGTGCCAGCAGCTCGGGGGGACAGGAGATAAACTATGGCTACACCTTC.